Listed here are 9 T cell receptor beta chains from one sample, sequenced in a study of OX40 agonist ivuxolimab in advanced cancers. Here immunoSEQ multiplex PCR was the method, and the copy in TCRdb shows in-frame clones only, minus some. This sample yields 76,000 or so clones, of which approximately 85% are seen a single time; roughly 6% belongs to the top ten. Sequenced here: CD4+ or CD8+ T cells sorted from blood, sampled in a trial of the OX40 agonist ivuxolimab. The receptors derive from an adult with an advanced solid tumor such as melanoma, head and neck, liver or kidney cancer.

The chain has TRBV7-9 and TRBJ1-2; perhaps TRBD1 as D (5 bases). CDR1 SEHNR and CDR2 FQNEAQ come from the germline V gene (reference sequence). CDR3 length equals 14 residues. Trimming took off 0 bases at V and 8 bases at J, with 13 bases between the two ends. The CDR3 DNA is TGTGCCAGCAGCTTAGCTGGGCAGGGCCACGGCTACACCTTC. Amino acids: CASSLAGQGHGYTF.

This sequence joins TRBV7-2 and TRBJ2-1; 9 bases line up with TRBD2. V was clipped by 7 bases and J by 9 bases; unmatched bases: 10. The germline gives CDR1 SGHTA, CDR2 FQGNSA. The CDR3 is 14 amino acids. The CDR3 protein is CASTPTGLAFEQFF. The CDR3 nucleotides are TGTGCCAGCACCCCAACCGGACTAGCGTTTGAGCAGTTCTTC.

The chain links TRBV4-2 to TRBJ2-5; either TRBD1 or TRBD2 may fit D (7 bases each). Germline CDR1 is LGHNA and CDR2 is YNFKEQ. There are 17 residues in the CDR3. V lost 2 bases and J lost 0, with 16 bases in between. CDR3 sequence (DNA): TGTGCCAGCAGCCAACCCAACAGGGGAGGGTACCAAGAGACCCAGTACTTC. As protein: CASSQPNRGGYQETQYF.

The gene calls are TRBV23-1 and TRBJ1-1, with D possibly matching TRBD1 (5 bases). TRBV23-1 is known as an ORF, though its function is uncertain. The CDR3 sequence is 18 residues long. V was cut by 3 bases and J by 0 bases, with 20 bases left in between. The CDR3 bases are TGCGCCAGCAGTCAGGCCCCGCCCCAAGGGGAATTGAACACTGAAGCTTTCTTT. Amino acid sequence: CASSQAPPQGELNTEAFF.

As DNA, the CDR3 is TGCAGCGGAAGGGCCCTGGTAGCGGGAGTAGGCTACGAGCAGTACTTC. Translating it yields CSGRALVAGVGYEQYF. This chain links TRBV29-1 with TRBJ2-7, with 9 bases lining up with TRBD2. The germline gives CDR1 SQVTM, CDR2 ANQGSEA. After removal of 7 bases from V and 3 bases from J, the junction contained 16 bases not matched to a gene. This CDR3 is 16 amino acids long.

J is TRBJ2-1 and V is TRBV7-9; 8 nucleotides agree with TRBD1. CDR3 length equals 16 residues. V lost 3 bases and J lost 3; bases outside the gene matches: 7. The germline V gene encodes CDR1 SEHNR and CDR2 FQNEAQ (reference sequence). CDR3 sequence reads: CASSFAGTGFYNEQFF. CDR3 coding DNA: TGTGCCAGCAGCTTCGCCGGGACAGGCTTCTACAATGAGCAGTTCTTC.

This chain uses TRBV19 with TRBJ1-2; D remains ambiguous. Germline CDR1 is LNHDA and CDR2 is SQIVND (reference sequence). V was shortened by 7 bases and J by 2 bases, with 14 bases between the two germline ends. The CDR3 consists of 14 residues. The CDR3 protein is CASNSPGENYGYTF. In DNA, the CDR3 is TGTGCCAGTAACTCCCCCGGGGAAAACTATGGCTACACCTTC.

The chain links TRBV28 to TRBJ1-2, with TRBD1 matching 7 bases. CDR3 size: 14 residues. CDR1 is MDHEN and CDR2 is SYDVKM in the germline V gene. The junction had 4 bases not matched to a gene; V was cut back by 2 bases and J by 4 bases. CDR3 in amino acids: CASSLDRGPYGYTF. The CDR3 DNA is TGTGCCAGCAGTTTAGATAGGGGGCCCTATGGCTACACCTTC.

The chain uses TRBV5-6 and TRBJ2-5, with 7 bases aligning to TRBD1. V shed 0 bases, J shed 3 bases, and the junction held 5 bases outside the gene matches. The germline CDR1 and CDR2 sequences are SGHDT and YYEEEE. The CDR3 runs to 15 residues. The CDR3 bases are TGTGCCAGCAGCTTGGTACCCGACAGGGAAGAGACCCAGTACTTC. Translation gives CASSLVPDREETQYF.